This TCR beta chain was obtained from a study of identical twins. Study-wide results and limits: Within cord blood, abundant beta clonotypes carried fewer insertions, but memory repertoires showed no such trend.

For this clonotype: What it binds is unknown.

Per the germline V gene, CDR1 is MNHEY and CDR2 is SVGAGI. V was trimmed by 2 bases and J by 6 bases, leaving 13 bases between them. This CDR3 has 15 amino acids. Template switching created a universal primer site, and the cDNA included unique molecular identifiers. TCRdb redid the calling of the 5' RACE reads with MiXCR, one entry per CDR3 protein. The data show hundreds of thousands of distinct CDR3 sequences, 15% to 20% seen once. The data were also submitted as part of a second study, on T cells expressing NK-cell markers. As that report states: HCMV seropositivity characterized most of the eight sequenced donors, and seronegativity one. Of the CD8+ T cells in about 6 donors, roughly 1.0-7.5% belonged to dominant NKG2C+ clonotypes.

The chain recombines TRBV6-5 with TRBJ2-2; TRBD2 might be the D (7 bases). Sequencing was carried out using PBMCs. The receptor was isolated from a woman under 30 in good health. The CDR3 protein is CASSYARGGAGELFF. The DNA of the CDR3 is TGTGCCAGCAGTTACGCCAGGGGAGGGGCCGGGGAGCTGTTTTTT.